The clone carrying this T cell receptor (beta chain) appeared a few times. Its antigen is currently unknown. This entry comes from a study of T cell repertoires in cytomegalovirus infection. Study-wide context: CMV epitopes in the study were HLA-C-restricted (recently identified) and HLA-B-restricted (well studied). Based on public TCR beta signatures, there were indications of CMV infection and of a matching HLA type.

The CDR3 spans 14 residues. The germline gives CDR1 MNHNY, CDR2 SVGAGI (reference sequence). Trimming cost V 6 bases and J 3 bases, with 15 bases left between them. TCRdb independently ran MiXCR on the reads; one entry per CDR3 protein. The sample has 350,000 to 400,000 distinct CDR3 sequences; about a third are singletons. Points from the study as a whole: Summed frequency of public TCR beta families distinguished CMV carriers with the relevant HLA. It was HLA-C-restricted CMV-specific TCR beta clonotypes that dominated the response ex vivo.

Specimen: cultured PBMCs, collected from culture after CMV antigen stimulation. This TCR came from a human donor in good health (CMV status not recorded). Some clones in this sample may be carry-over from other donors' samples. The chain has TRBV6-6 and TRBJ2-7; D is perhaps TRBD1 (6 bases). The CDR3 loop is CASRYKWTDYEQYF. CDR3 DNA sequence: TGTGCCAGCAGGTATAAGTGGACAGACTACGAGCAGTACTTC.